These T cell receptor beta chains were read from a single sample in a study of T cells after posttransplantation cyclophosphamide. TCRdb's copy holds only in-frame clones and misses some; the assay was immunoSEQ multiplex PCR. The repertoire includes roughly 42,000 clones, 90% of them detected once, and under 2.5% sits in the top ten. The sample was PBMCs, taken around 60 days after allogeneic stem cell transplant with posttransplant cyclophosphamide. The receptors here all came from a male patient between 55 and 70 years old who received an allogeneic stem cell transplant from a related donor and was CMV-positive. Some of the T cells may derive from the graft donor. Both conserved end residues are trimmed from each CDR3.

ASSWAQGQGSNEQF	TRBV5-6
ASGQASNEQF	TRBV6-5
AISEPGGLRGYT	TRBV10-3
ASSLGRTYGYT	TRBV13
ASSFREGDNEQF	TRBV4-1
AFSRGSYEQY	TRBV30
ASSSQGNFAQPQH	TRBV27
ASRLRDRGDDTQY	TRBV2
SARLQETQY	TRBV20-1
ASSTRSGHGYT	TRBV25-1
ASRTTGAGANVLT	TRBV19
ASGLASGTGKGDTQY	TRBV12-5
ASSELGGSGNTIY	TRBV6-1
ASSSPNTGELF	TRBV6-1
ASSSTQDTDTQY	TRBV7-9
ASSLLTRQGASYNEQF	TRBV7-9
ASSPAARVTEAF	TRBV18
ASSPGQSSSYNSPLH	TRBV4-1
AISESVPVQDTQY	TRBV10-3
ASSKTGNQPQH	TRBV27
ASSFGGQGYEQF	TRBV27
ASSLQGEGVPLH	TRBV5-4
ASTPRSGNTIY	TRBV27
AFPRGTDYGYT	TRBV30
ASSQGQANAGGNEQF	TRBV4-2
SIMSGDTGELF	TRBV29-1
ASSLDRATEAF	TRBV7-2
ASSIRPGYKATNEKLF	TRBV5-5
ASRRGLEGELF	TRBV5-1
ASSVEAAEHNEQF	TRBV6-5
ASNDRRNSPLH	TRBV6-1
ASSLYPGLRGAF	TRBV5-6
ASSEISGQGRYGYT	TRBV6-1
ASSLGPNSGNTIY	TRBV7-9
ASSLVTGYQPQH	TRBV28
ASSLLAGGQETQY	TRBV27
ASSQDDGQETQY	TRBV4-1
ASSRGLGAF	TRBV5-8
ASSMGSTGGETQY	TRBV6-6